One and the same sample provided the 10 T cell receptor beta chains below, sequenced in a study of a mutant IDH1 vaccine in newly diagnosed glioma. This sample's time point: week 11, during vaccination. Doses of 300 ug of mutant IDH1 20-mer peptide were given with topical imiquimod. Profiling relied on immunoSEQ multiplex PCR, and the TCRdb table lists in-frame clones only, not all of them. The sample yields about 25,000 clones, around 77% seen once. These receptors' targets are unknown. Sequencing was performed on PBMCs, taken from a glioma patient whose treatment included an IDH1 peptide vaccine. The receptors here all came from a woman under 30 with glioma.

The chain uses TRBV11-3 and TRBJ2-7; 7 nucleotides line up with TRBD2. The CDR3 length is 13 residues. In germline, CDR1 is SGHNT, CDR2 YENEEA. V was pared by 4 bases and J by 3 bases, with 3 bases of the junction left unmatched. CDR3 sequence (DNA): TGTGCCAGCAGCTCGCCGGGAGGCTACGAGCAGTACTTC. This gives the protein CASSSPGGYEQYF.

The V gene is TRBV25-1, the J gene TRBJ2-2; 11 nucleotides match TRBD2. V was pared by 3 bases and J by 7 bases, with 10 bases of the junction left unmatched. The CDR3 extends over 17 amino acids. The germline V gene has CDR1 MGHDK and CDR2 SYGVNS. The CDR3 DNA reads as TGTGCCAGCAGTGACCGGCTAGCGGGGGGCCCTGGCGGGGAGCTGTTTTTT. Protein sequence: CASSDRLAGGPGGELFF.

The V gene is TRBV19, the J gene TRBJ1-1, with TRBD1 as a possible D gene (6 bases). Looked up from germline, CDR1 is LNHDA and CDR2 is SQIVND (reference sequence). This CDR3 comprises 14 residues. Trimming cost V 1 base and J 4 bases, with 10 bases left between them. CDR3: CASSIGGGGTEAFF. DNA of the CDR3: TGTGCCAGTAGTATAGGGGGGGGCGGCACTGAAGCTTTCTTT.

The rearrangement joins TRBV5-5 to TRBJ2-5; the D gene is possibly TRBD2 (6 bases). The CDR3 sequence is 16 residues long. Deletions cut 6 bases from V and 5 bases from J, with 23 bases between. Germline V gives CDR1 SGHKS, CDR2 YYEKEE (reference sequence). The CDR3 nucleotides read TGTGCCAGCACCCGCTGGGTGGGAGGATTGCAGGAGACCCAGTACTTC. It codes for CASTRWVGGLQETQYF.

This chain joins TRBV13 and TRBJ1-3, with D hard to call. This CDR3 is built from 16 residues. Germline V gene lookup returns CDR1 PRHDT and CDR2 FYEKMQ (reference sequence). Trimming shortened V by 0 bases and J by 4 bases, and 13 bases separated the two germline ends. This chain's CDR3 is CASSLGATRRGNTIYF. The CDR3 DNA is TGTGCCAGCAGCTTAGGCGCCACCCGGAGAGGAAACACCATATATTTT.

This rearrangement joins TRBV7-8 to TRBJ1-5; D perhaps matches TRBD1 (5 bases). V was cut by 5 bases and J by 8 bases, with 19 bases left in between. CDR3 length equals 15 residues. Looked up from germline, CDR1 is SGHVS and CDR2 is FQNEAQ. In DNA, the CDR3 is TGTGCCAGCAGCCAAACCGGGACCCAGAAAAAGCCCCAGCATTTT. Protein product: CASSQTGTQKKPQHF. Full variable domain (remainder filled in from reference TRBV7-8 and TRBJ1-5): GAGVSQSPRYKVAKRGQDVALRCDPISGHVSLFWYQQALGQGPEFLTYFQNEAQLDKSGLPSDRFFAERPEGSVSTLKIQRTQQEDSAVYLCASSQTGTQKKPQHFGDGTRLSIL.

The genes are TRBV19 and TRBJ1-1; 10 nucleotides agree with TRBD1. This CDR3 region has 13 residues. Trimming cost V 10 bases and J 5 bases; bases outside gene matches: 7. Germline-derived CDR1 and CDR2 are LNHDA and SQIVND (reference sequence). The CDR3 region is CATRQGAMTEAFF. DNA of the CDR3: TGTGCCACTCGACAGGGGGCAATGACTGAAGCTTTCTTT.

The chain joins TRBV20-1 to TRBJ2-7; D call uncertain. Germline V CDR1 and CDR2: DFQATT, SNEGSKA (reference sequence). Trimming removed 3 bases at V and 7 bases at J, with 10 bases between. The CDR3 is 11 amino acids. Here the CDR3 reads CSARGNGEQYF. The CDR3 DNA reads as TGCAGTGCTAGGGGGAATGGGGAGCAGTACTTC.

The chain combines TRBV18 with TRBJ2-7, with 8 nucleotides matching TRBD2. The CDR3 length is 14 residues. V was clipped by 4 bases and J by 6 bases; unmatched bases: 8. CDR1 is KGHSH, CDR2 LQKENI, per germline. The CDR3: CASSLTGGALEQYF. The CDR3 bases are TGTGCCAGCTCACTTACGGGAGGGGCCCTCGAGCAGTACTTC. Combining the CDR3 with reference TRBV18 and TRBJ2-7 gives the whole variable domain NAGVMQNPRHLVRRRGQEARLRCSPMKGHSHVYWYRQLPEEGLKFMVYLQKENIIDESGMPKERFSAEFPKEGPSILRIQQVVRGDSAAYFCASSLTGGALEQYFGPGTRLTVT.

The rearrangement joins TRBV6-1 to TRBJ1-2; D call uncertain. Per the germline V gene, CDR1 is MNHNS and CDR2 is SASEGT. The CDR3 consists of 12 residues. V was trimmed by 2 bases and J by 3 bases, leaving 4 bases between them. The CDR3 protein is CASSEPYYGYTF. The CDR3 DNA reads TGTGCCAGCAGTGAACCGTACTATGGCTACACCTTC.